This T cell receptor beta chain was identified during a study of OX40 agonist ivuxolimab in advanced cancers. The overall study: At 0.01 to 10 mg/kg, ivuxolimab was administered intravenously to patients every 2 weeks. With a range of roughly 20 to 85, age averaged roughly 60 years, and about 82% were male.

With autoimmune disease history or systemic immunosuppression, patients were excluded. The CDR3 has 15 residues. V shed 3 bases and J shed 4 bases, with 13 bases lying between them. The germline gives CDR1 LNHDA, CDR2 SQIVND (reference sequence). Assay: immunoSEQ multiplex PCR; the TCRdb copy retains only in-frame clones and omits some. Of some 60,000 clones listed, around 83% are singletons. This material consisted of CD4+ or CD8+ T cells sorted from blood, taken in a trial of the OX40 agonist ivuxolimab. V gene TRBV19 combines with J gene TRBJ2-1; D may match TRBD1 or TRBD2 (6 bases each). The source of this sequence is an adult with an advanced solid tumor such as melanoma, head and neck, liver or kidney cancer. CDR3 DNA sequence: TGTGCCAGTAGTATCGCAGGGGACTCTTACAATGAGCAGTTCTTC. It encodes CASSIAGDSYNEQFF.